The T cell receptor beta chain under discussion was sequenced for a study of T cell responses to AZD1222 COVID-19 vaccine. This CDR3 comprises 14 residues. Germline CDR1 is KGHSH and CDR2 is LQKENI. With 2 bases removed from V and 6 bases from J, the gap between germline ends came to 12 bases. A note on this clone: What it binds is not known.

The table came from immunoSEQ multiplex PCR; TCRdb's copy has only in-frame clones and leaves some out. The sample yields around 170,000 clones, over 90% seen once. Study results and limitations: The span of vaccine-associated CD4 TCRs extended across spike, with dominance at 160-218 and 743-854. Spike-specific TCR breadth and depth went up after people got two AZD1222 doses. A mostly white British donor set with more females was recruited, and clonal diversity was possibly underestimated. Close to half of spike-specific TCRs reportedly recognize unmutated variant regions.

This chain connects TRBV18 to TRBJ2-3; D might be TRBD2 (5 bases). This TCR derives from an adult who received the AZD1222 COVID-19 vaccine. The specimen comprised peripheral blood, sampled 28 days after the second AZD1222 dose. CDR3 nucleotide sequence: TGTGCCAGCTCACCAAAGACGAGGGAGGATACGCAGTATTTT. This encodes CASSPKTREDTQYF.